Below are 16 T cell receptor beta chains sequenced from a single sample in a study of cytomegalovirus exposure and HLA in healthy donors. Primers for the PCR totalled 60 Vbeta and 13 Jbeta. The method was immunoSEQ multiplex PCR; TCRdb's version includes in-frame clones alone and lacks a portion of them. The sample yields 130,000 to 150,000 clones, about three quarters seen once. Source material: PBMCs. Source of these receptors: a man aged 35 to 55 in good health and CMV-seropositive.

The chain combines TRBV7-8 with TRBJ1-4; no reliable D call. V lost 0 bases and J 8 bases, leaving 13 bases between the germline ends. The length of the CDR3 is 15 residues. Germline CDR1 and CDR2: SGHVS and FQNEAQ. The CDR3 protein is CASSLAEGLYEKLFF. The DNA for the CDR3 is TGTGCCAGCAGCTTAGCGGAGGGATTGTACGAAAAACTGTTTTTT.

The chain carries TRBV27 and TRBJ2-7; D uncertain. The CDR3 sequence is 16 residues long. Deletions cut 6 bases from V and 0 bases from J, with 18 bases between. Germline lookup yields CDR1 MNHEY and CDR2 SMNVEV (reference sequence). The CDR3 loop is CASRPSGGGSSYEQYF. The CDR3 region has the DNA TGTGCCAGCAGGCCCTCCGGTGGCGGTAGCTCCTACGAGCAGTACTTC.

CDR3 residues: CASSQGQYNEQFF. CDR3 nucleotide sequence: TGTGCCAGCAGCCAAGGACAGTACAATGAGCAGTTCTTC. V and J are TRBV4-2 and TRBJ2-1, with a weak D call TRBD1 (5 bases). CDR1 and CDR2 (germline): LGHNA, YNFKEQ. The CDR3 sequence is 13 residues long. V was trimmed by 1 base and J by 4 bases, leaving 5 bases between them.

The chain joins TRBV7-2 to TRBJ2-7; perhaps TRBD1 as D (5 bases). Germline V lookup: CDR1 SGHTA, CDR2 FQGNSA. Trimming shortened V by 1 base and J by 6 bases, and 13 bases separated the two germline ends. The length of the CDR3 is 14 residues. In DNA, the CDR3 is TGTGCCAGCAGCTTAGTCGCACAGGCACCCGAGCAGTACTTC. This translates into CASSLVAQAPEQYF.

The V call is TRBV5-6, the J call TRBJ2-7; TRBD2 is a possible D gene (5 bases). The V end lost 1 base, the J end lost 0 bases, and 11 bases lay between the germline ends. The CDR3 loop spans 15 amino acids. The germline CDR1 and CDR2 sequences are SGHDT and YYEEEE. CDR3 nucleotides: TGTGCCAGCAGCTTGAGGACTTCTAGCTCCTACGAGCAGTACTTC. Its translation is CASSLRTSSSYEQYF.

This clone was seen only a few times. The chain employs TRBV28 and TRBJ1-2; D remains unclear. V was trimmed by 7 bases and J by 2 bases, leaving 11 bases between them. The V gene's germline CDR1 is MDHEN and CDR2 SYDVKM. The CDR3 is made up of 13 amino acids. DNA of the CDR3: TGTGCCAGCAAAGTCACGGGGAACTATGGCTACACCTTC. It is translated as CASKVTGNYGYTF.

The chain couples TRBV27 to TRBJ2-4; 9 nucleotides agree with TRBD2. This CDR3 contains 15 residues. The germline CDR1 and CDR2 sequences are MNHEY and SMNVEV (reference sequence). The trim removed 7 bases at V and 2 bases at J, leaving 6 bases unmatched. The CDR3 is CASTLAGEPKNIQYF. The CDR3, as DNA: TGTGCCAGCACCTTAGCGGGAGAGCCCAAAAACATTCAGTACTTC.

The V call is TRBV29-1, the J call TRBJ1-2; 10 positions agree with TRBD1. V lost 8 bases to trimming and J lost 14 bases; unmatched junction nucleotides: 23. Germline lookup yields CDR1 SQVTM and CDR2 ANQGSEA. This CDR3 has 15 amino acids. This chain's CDR3 is CSTALLSGTGAPGTF. In DNA, the CDR3 is TGCAGCACGGCTCTCCTGTCCGGGACAGGGGCCCCTGGAACCTTC.

The chain links TRBV29-1 to TRBJ1-2; 12 bases map to TRBD1. Germline-derived CDR1 and CDR2 are SQVTM and ANQGSEA. J was trimmed by 5 bases and V by 3 bases; bases with no gene match: 10. The CDR3 consists of 16 residues. The CDR3 DNA reads TGCAGCGTTGAGACTATACCGGGACAGGGGGCTTATGGCTACACCTTC. Amino acids: CSVETIPGQGAYGYTF. Complete variable domain (other parts from reference TRBV29-1 and TRBJ1-2): SAVISQKPSRDICQRGTSLTIQCQVDSQVTMMFWYRQQPGQSLTLIATANQGSEATYESGFVIDKFPISRPNLTFSTLTVSNMSPEDSSIYLCSVETIPGQGAYGYTFGSGTRLTVV.

This rearrangement joins TRBV19 to TRBJ2-3, with TRBD1 matching 8 bases. Germline-derived CDR1 and CDR2 are LNHDA and SQIVND (reference sequence). The CDR3 spans 14 residues. Trimming removed 5 bases from V and 4 bases from J; junction bases left unmatched: 5. The chain's CDR3 is CASSLQGAADTQYF. CDR3 in DNA: TGTGCCAGTAGTCTGCAGGGGGCTGCAGATACGCAGTATTTT.

V usage is TRBV30 and J usage is TRBJ2-3; D is uncertain. The CDR3 totals 13 residues. V gave up 4 bases and J gave up 6 bases, with 14 bases separating them. Germline assignment: CDR1 GTSNPN and CDR2 SVGIG (reference sequence). The CDR3 region is CAWNAPPGDTQYF. The CDR3 bases are TGTGCCTGGAATGCCCCCCCAGGTGATACGCAGTATTTT.

The chain links TRBV2 to TRBJ1-3; D gene uncertain. CDR3 length: 14 residues. Looked up from germline, CDR1 is SNHLY and CDR2 is FYNNEI. Trimming cost V 7 bases and J 1 base, with 11 bases left between them. In DNA form, the CDR3 reads TGTGCCAGCATCCTCACGGAGTCTGGAAACACCATATATTTT. Residues: CASILTESGNTIYF.

J is TRBJ1-1 and V is TRBV6-6; 7 bases are shared with TRBD1. V shed 5 bases, J shed 1 base, and the junction held 4 bases outside the gene matches. Germline V CDR1 and CDR2: MNHNY, SVGAGI (reference sequence). The CDR3 is made up of 14 amino acids. This chain's CDR3 is CASSQRQGNTEAFF. The DNA of the CDR3 is TGTGCCAGCAGTCAAAGACAGGGGAACACTGAAGCTTTCTTT.

This rearrangement joins TRBV14 to TRBJ2-7, with 9 positions matching TRBD1. Trimming took 9 bases from V and 3 from J; bases not matched to a gene: 9. This CDR3 spans 14 amino acids. CDR1 is SGHDN and CDR2 is FVKESK in the germline V gene. The CDR3 loop is CASNDRGRSYEQYF. The DNA for the CDR3 is TGTGCCAGTAATGACAGGGGGAGGAGCTACGAGCAGTACTTC.

The chain employs TRBV5-1 and TRBJ2-5; 12 bases line up with TRBD2. CDR3 length: 17 residues. CDR1 is SGHRS and CDR2 is YFSETQ in the germline V gene. V gave up 0 bases and J gave up 2 bases; unmatched junction bases: 5. Written as DNA, the CDR3 is TGCGCCAGCAGCTTGGGCAGACTAGCGGGGGAACAAGAGACCCAGTACTTC. This translates into CASSLGRLAGEQETQYF.

This clone was found a few times. J is TRBJ1-5 and V is TRBV7-9, with D tentatively TRBD1 (6 bases). This CDR3 is 15 amino acids long. The germline V gene has CDR1 SEHNR and CDR2 FQNEAQ (reference sequence). Deletions cut 3 bases from V and 1 base from J, with 10 bases between. CDR3 DNA sequence: TGTGCCAGCAGCTTTGCAGGGGACAGCAATCAGCCCCAGCATTTT. Translated, it gives CASSFAGDSNQPQHF.